This T cell receptor beta chain stems from a study of T cells in Graves' hyperthyroidism and ophthalmopathy. Looked up from germline, CDR1 is LGHDT and CDR2 is YNNKEL (reference sequence). This CDR3 region has 21 residues. Trimming removed 0 bases at V and 5 bases at J, with 29 bases between. The study based diagnoses on clinical symptoms, serum thyroxine and TRAb, thyroid ultrasound and orbital computed tomography. This clonotype was detected many times. Amplification targeted TCR beta CDR3 regions from RNA transcripts. A set of HTBI primers served as the primers for a first-round RT-PCR of the TCR CDR3. TCRdb independently ran MiXCR on the multiplex PCR reads; one entry per CDR3 protein. The sample includes 350,000 or so distinct CDR3 sequences, roughly 18% of them seen just once.

The receptor's source is a woman aged 50 to 60 with Graves' hyperthyroidism. The chain combines TRBV3-1 with TRBJ2-1, with D unclear. Sequences were obtained from blood. CDR3 in DNA: TGTGCCAGCAGCCAAGATTCCTTGTCTGCAGGTTGGCGGTTGTGGGACAATGAGCAGTTCTTC. As protein: CASSQDSLSAGWRLWDNEQFF.